This T cell receptor beta chain was identified during a study of blood T cells in healthy people across ages. Overall study: Researchers report that template switching captured about one barcoded beta molecule per two T cells.

This clonotype has at least ten counts. The second PCR ran roughly 6 to 12 cycles with a sample-barcoded 5' primer and J-beta primers. TCRdb recomputed calls from the 5' RACE reads with MiXCR, one row per CDR3 protein. The top ten hold approximately 14% of the sample, which has hundreds of thousands of distinct CDR3 sequences, about 30% seen once. Germline-derived CDR1 and CDR2 are SNHLY and FYNNEI. This CDR3 is 13 amino acids long. V was clipped by 10 bases and J by 8 bases, with 15 bases between them. V usage is TRBV2 and J usage is TRBJ1-6; weak D call: TRBD1 (5 bases). This TCR was recovered from a woman older than 75 in good health. Sequencing input: blood. This CDR3 reads CATNTGPDSPLHF. CDR3 sequence (DNA): TGTGCCACCAACACGGGACCTGATTCACCCCTCCACTTT.